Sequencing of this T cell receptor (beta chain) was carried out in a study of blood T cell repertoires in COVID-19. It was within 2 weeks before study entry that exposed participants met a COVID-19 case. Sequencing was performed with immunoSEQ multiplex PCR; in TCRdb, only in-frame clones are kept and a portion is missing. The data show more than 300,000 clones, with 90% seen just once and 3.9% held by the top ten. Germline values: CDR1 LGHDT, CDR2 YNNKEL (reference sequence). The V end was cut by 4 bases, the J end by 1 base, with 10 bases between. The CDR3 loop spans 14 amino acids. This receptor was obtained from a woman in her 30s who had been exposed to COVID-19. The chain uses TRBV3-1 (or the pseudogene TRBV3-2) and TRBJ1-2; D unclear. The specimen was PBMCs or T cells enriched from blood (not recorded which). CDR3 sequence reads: CASSPLFINYGYTF. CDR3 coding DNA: TGTGCCAGCAGCCCCCTCTTTATTAACTATGGCTACACCTTC.